This entry lists 4 T cell receptor beta chains sequenced from one sample in a study of OX40 agonist ivuxolimab in advanced cancers. Generated by immunoSEQ multiplex PCR, the TCRdb table keeps only in-frame clones and is missing some. In the table there are some 90,000 clones, around 90% of which are singletons. This specimen consisted of CD4+ or CD8+ T cells sorted from blood, obtained in a trial of the OX40 agonist ivuxolimab. All receptors derive from an adult with an advanced solid tumor such as melanoma, head and neck, liver or kidney cancer.

J is TRBJ2-3 and V is TRBV6-6; TRBD2 matches 9 bases. The V gene's germline CDR1 is MNHNY and CDR2 SVGAGI (reference sequence). This CDR3 comprises 15 residues. V lost 4 bases, J lost 2 bases, and 4 bases stayed unmatched. CDR3 amino acids: CASSFRGRATDTQYF. In DNA form, the CDR3 reads TGTGCCAGCAGTTTTCGCGGGAGGGCCACAGATACGCAGTATTTT.

This clone was observed a handful of times. The chain links TRBV30 to TRBJ2-1; D gene ambiguous. The germline V gene has CDR1 GTSNPN and CDR2 SVGIG (reference sequence). The ends were cut back, 3 bases at V and 6 bases at J, with 12 bases in the middle. There are 13 residues in the CDR3. The CDR3 region is CAWRDPSRNEQFF. For the CDR3, the DNA is TGTGCCTGGAGGGACCCAAGCCGCAATGAGCAGTTCTTC.

This clone has just one count. The CDR3, as DNA: TGTGCCAGCAGCGAAATGCTAGCTGGCGAGCAGTACTTC. This codes for CASSEMLAGEQYF. The chain joins TRBV2 to TRBJ2-7, with D possibly being TRBD2 (5 bases). V was shortened by 6 bases and J by 6 bases, with 15 bases between the two germline ends. This CDR3 is 13 amino acids long. Germline V gene lookup returns CDR1 SNHLY and CDR2 FYNNEI.

The rearrangement uses TRBV5-1 and TRBJ2-3; no reliable D call. Germline values: CDR1 SGHRS, CDR2 YFSETQ. This CDR3 has 13 residues. The germline V and J ends were trimmed by 3 bases and 4 bases, with 9 bases remaining between them. CDR3 residues: CASSSYFADTQYF. CDR3 DNA: TGCGCCAGCAGCTCGTACTTCGCAGATACGCAGTATTTT.